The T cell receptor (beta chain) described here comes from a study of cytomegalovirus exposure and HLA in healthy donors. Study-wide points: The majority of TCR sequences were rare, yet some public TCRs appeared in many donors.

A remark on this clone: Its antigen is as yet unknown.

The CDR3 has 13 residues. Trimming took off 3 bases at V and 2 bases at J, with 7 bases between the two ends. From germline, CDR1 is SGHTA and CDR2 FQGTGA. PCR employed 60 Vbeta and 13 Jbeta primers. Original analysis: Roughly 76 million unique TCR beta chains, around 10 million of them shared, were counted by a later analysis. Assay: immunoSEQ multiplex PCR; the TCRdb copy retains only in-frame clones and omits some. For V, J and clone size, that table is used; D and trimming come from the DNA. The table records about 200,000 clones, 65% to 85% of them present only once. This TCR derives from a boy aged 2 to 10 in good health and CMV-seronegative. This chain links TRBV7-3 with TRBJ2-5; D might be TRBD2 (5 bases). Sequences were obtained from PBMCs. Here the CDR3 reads CASSLGGQETQYF. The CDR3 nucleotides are TGTGCCAGCAGCTTGGGCGGGCAAGAGACCCAGTACTTC.